Included here is one TCR beta chain sequence, with context. The data were taken from a study of blood T cell repertoires in COVID-19. About the study: Collection of acute and convalescent COVID-19 samples took place in the United States, Italy and Spain. The analysed material was cDNA or gDNA that came from T cells, B-cell-depleted T cells, or PBMCs.

Original handling: Amplification of reference gene primers was used by the study to estimate nucleated cell counts. TCRdb's table, derived via immunoSEQ multiplex PCR, lists solely in-frame clones and lacks some. V and J calls and clone size are copied from that table; D and trimming were computed from the DNA. The table includes approximately 150,000 clones, roughly 81% detected once. The CDR3 has 15 residues. The V end lost 5 bases, the J end lost 3 bases, and 17 bases lay between the germline ends. Germline loops: CDR1 MGHRA, CDR2 YSYEKL. The TCR was taken from a woman in her forties or fifties with COVID-19, enrolled during active disease. Sequenced input: peripheral blood. The rearrangement links TRBV4-1 to TRBJ2-7; no reliable D call. Here the CDR3 reads CASSTRQGNYYEQYF. For the CDR3, the DNA is TGCGCCAGCAGCACCCGACAAGGTAATTACTACGAGCAGTACTTC.